The entry below gives a single T cell receptor beta chain sequence along with its context. V shed 5 bases, J shed 6 bases, and the junction held 1 base outside the gene matches. This CDR3 comprises 14 residues. Germline CDR1 PRHDT, CDR2 FYEKMQ (reference sequence). This entry comes from a study of blood T cell repertoires in COVID-19. At the level of the study: Acute and convalescent COVID-19 samples came from the United States, Italy and Spain. PBMCs, B-cell-depleted T cells, or T cells were the source of the cDNA or gDNA that made up the material.

As processed by the authors: By means of reference gene primer amplification, nucleated cell counts were estimated. Sequencing was performed with immunoSEQ multiplex PCR; in TCRdb, only in-frame clones are kept and a portion is missing. V, J and clone size were drawn from that table, and D and trimming were deduced from the DNA. This sample has nearly 95,000 clones, with 80% found just once. This receptor was obtained from a human donor in a cohort sampled during active COVID-19. The source material was peripheral blood. This chain uses TRBV13 with TRBJ1-6; 10 bases match TRBD1. The CDR3 region has the DNA TGTGCCAGCAGCCGGACAGGGGGTAATTCACCCCTCCACTTT. Its translation: CASSRTGGNSPLHF.